This is a list of T cell receptor beta chains from one sample in a study of vaccination effects on CD4 cells after COVID-19. This table comes from immunoSEQ multiplex PCR, and its TCRdb copy is limited to in-frame clones, with some not included. The data contain under 55,000 clones, more than 65% of them seen just once; the ten biggest clones take up less than 10%. The antigens for these receptors are not known. Sequencing was performed on CD4+ T cells from PBMCs cultured without peptide, taken after COVID-19 vaccination. The receptors here all came from a human donor who received a COVID-19 vaccine. The CDR3 runs from the conserved cysteine through the conserved F or W. Fields, in order: V gene, J gene, D gene, clone size, CDR3 length, CDR3 DNA, CDR3 protein. D genes are given only for firm matches. The size entry is marked missing in some rows and otherwise reads once, few, many or a size class.

v_gene: TRBV19; j_gene: TRBJ1-6; d_gene: -; abundance: few; len: 15; CDR3nt: TGTGCCAGTAAAGACTTCGACGGGTATAATTCACCCCTCCACTTT; CDR3aa: CASKDFDGYNSPLHF
v_gene: TRBV4-1; j_gene: TRBJ2-3; d_gene: TRBD1; abundance: -; len: 15; CDR3nt: TGCGCCAGCAGCCAGGGACAGGGCCCCACAGATACGCAGTATTTT; CDR3aa: CASSQGQGPTDTQYF
v_gene: TRBV29-1; j_gene: TRBJ1-1; d_gene: -; abundance: -; len: 13; CDR3nt: TGCAGCGTTGCCCCTCTGGGGAACACTGAAGCTTTCTTT; CDR3aa: CSVAPLGNTEAFF
v_gene: TRBV14; j_gene: TRBJ2-1; d_gene: -; abundance: few; len: 15; CDR3nt: TGTGCCAGCAGCCCGCGGGTCTTGTCCTACAATGAGCAGTTCTTC; CDR3aa: CASSPRVLSYNEQFF
v_gene: TRBV24-1; j_gene: TRBJ1-6; d_gene: -; abundance: few; len: 13; CDR3nt: TGTGCCACCGACGACGAATTTAATTCACCCCTCCACTTT; CDR3aa: CATDDEFNSPLHF
v_gene: TRBV7-9; j_gene: TRBJ2-7; d_gene: TRBD1; abundance: -; len: 15; CDR3nt: TGTGCCAGCAGCGGACACGGGACAGGGAACTACGAGCAGTACTTC; CDR3aa: CASSGHGTGNYEQYF
v_gene: TRBV4-2; j_gene: TRBJ1-5; d_gene: -; abundance: few; len: 13; CDR3nt: TGTGCCAGCAGCCAAGATATGTATCAGCCCCAGCATTTT; CDR3aa: CASSQDMYQPQHF
v_gene: TRBV3-1/TRBV3-2; j_gene: TRBJ1-2; d_gene: -; abundance: few; len: 14; CDR3nt: TGTGCCAGCAGCCAAGAATTACAGGGATTTGGCTACACCTTC; CDR3aa: CASSQELQGFGYTF
v_gene: TRBV7-8; j_gene: TRBJ2-5; d_gene: -; abundance: -; len: 14; CDR3nt: TGTGCCAGCAGCTTAGTTTCTAGCCGAGAGACCCAGTACTTC; CDR3aa: CASSLVSSRETQYF
v_gene: TRBV7-2; j_gene: TRBJ1-2; d_gene: -; abundance: once; len: 13; CDR3nt: TGTGCCAGCAGCGTGGACGAATCCTATGGCTACACCTTC; CDR3aa: CASSVDESYGYTF
v_gene: TRBV12-3/TRBV12-4; j_gene: TRBJ1-1; d_gene: -; abundance: -; len: 13; CDR3nt: TGTGCCAGCCACACAACGATCAACACTGAAGCTTTCTTT; CDR3aa: CASHTTINTEAFF
v_gene: TRBV6-5; j_gene: TRBJ1-4; d_gene: TRBD1; abundance: -; len: 13; CDR3nt: TGTGCCAGCAGGGACAGGGGAAATGAAAAACTGTTTTTT; CDR3aa: CASRDRGNEKLFF
v_gene: TRBV5-1; j_gene: TRBJ1-2; d_gene: -; abundance: -; len: 13; CDR3nt: TGCGCCAGCAGTATGGAGAAGGGCTATGGCTACACCTTC; CDR3aa: CASSMEKGYGYTF
v_gene: TRBV10-3; j_gene: TRBJ2-7; d_gene: TRBD1; abundance: -; len: 14; CDR3nt: TGTGCCATCAGTGAGTCGACAGGGTCAGCCGAGCAGTACTTC; CDR3aa: CAISESTGSAEQYF
v_gene: TRBV24-1; j_gene: TRBJ2-5; d_gene: -; abundance: -; len: 15; CDR3nt: TGTGCCACCAGTGATGTGGACGTTCCGAAAGAGACCCAGTACTTC; CDR3aa: CATSDVDVPKETQYF
v_gene: TRBV5-1; j_gene: TRBJ2-3; d_gene: -; abundance: -; len: 16; CDR3nt: TGCGCCAGCAGCCCCGTAGTACTCTCGCGCACAGATACGCAGTATTTT; CDR3aa: CASSPVVLSRTDTQYF
v_gene: TRBV19; j_gene: TRBJ1-1; d_gene: -; abundance: -; len: 14; CDR3nt: TGTGCCAGTAGTATAGAGTGGGAGGGCACTGAAGCTTTCTTT; CDR3aa: CASSIEWEGTEAFF
v_gene: TRBV11-3; j_gene: TRBJ2-2; d_gene: TRBD1; abundance: -; len: 18; CDR3nt: TGTGCCAGCAGCTTAGATAGATCCGGGACAGGGAACACCGGGGAGCTGTTTTTT; CDR3aa: CASSLDRSGTGNTGELFF
v_gene: TRBV5-1; j_gene: TRBJ1-1; d_gene: TRBD1; abundance: -; len: 15; CDR3nt: TGCGCCAGCAGCTTGACAGGGGAGGCGAACACTGAAGCTTTCTTT; CDR3aa: CASSLTGEANTEAFF
v_gene: TRBV6-5; j_gene: TRBJ1-2; d_gene: -; abundance: -; len: 15; CDR3nt: TGTGCCAGCACGGCGGGAAACTCCAACGACAACGGCTACACCTTC; CDR3aa: CASTAGNSNDNGYTF
v_gene: TRBV14; j_gene: TRBJ2-7; d_gene: -; abundance: -; len: 13; CDR3nt: TGTGCCAGCAGCCAGGGTCAGATCTACGAGCAGTACTTC; CDR3aa: CASSQGQIYEQYF
v_gene: TRBV2; j_gene: TRBJ2-3; d_gene: TRBD2; abundance: -; len: 16; CDR3nt: TGTGCCAGCAAAAGAGCGGGGGGGCCTAGCACAGATACGCAGTATTTT; CDR3aa: CASKRAGGPSTDTQYF
v_gene: TRBV30; j_gene: TRBJ1-4; d_gene: TRBD1; abundance: -; len: 16; CDR3nt: TGTGCCTGGAGTCTACCCCGGACAGGCCGTAATGAAAAACTGTTTTTT; CDR3aa: CAWSLPRTGRNEKLFF
v_gene: TRBV2; j_gene: TRBJ2-7; d_gene: -; abundance: -; len: 14; CDR3nt: TGTGCCAGCAGTACGGACAGTAGCTCCTACGAGCAGTACTTC; CDR3aa: CASSTDSSSYEQYF
v_gene: TRBV18; j_gene: TRBJ1-4; d_gene: -; abundance: -; len: 16; CDR3nt: TGTGCCAGCTCACCACCTTACACAACAACTAATGAAAAACTGTTTTTT; CDR3aa: CASSPPYTTTNEKLFF
v_gene: TRBV18; j_gene: TRBJ2-7; d_gene: -; abundance: -; len: 11; CDR3nt: TGTGCCAGCTCACCAGGGTACGAGCAGTACTTC; CDR3aa: CASSPGYEQYF
v_gene: TRBV5-1; j_gene: TRBJ2-1; d_gene: -; abundance: -; len: 12; CDR3nt: TGCGCCAGCAGCGAGGACAATAATGAGCAGTTCTTC; CDR3aa: CASSEDNNEQFF
v_gene: TRBV4-1; j_gene: TRBJ2-1; d_gene: -; abundance: -; len: 14; CDR3nt: TGCGCCAGCAGCCAAGAGTCCCAGTACAATGAGCAGTTCTTC; CDR3aa: CASSQESQYNEQFF
v_gene: TRBV5-1; j_gene: TRBJ2-5; d_gene: TRBD2; abundance: -; len: 14; CDR3nt: TGCGCCAGCAGAACGGGACTAGCGGGAGAGACCCAGTACTTC; CDR3aa: CASRTGLAGETQYF
v_gene: TRBV7-2; j_gene: TRBJ1-1; d_gene: -; abundance: -; len: 13; CDR3nt: TGTGCCAGCAGCCGTCAATCGAACACTGAAGCTTTCTTT; CDR3aa: CASSRQSNTEAFF
v_gene: TRBV6-5; j_gene: TRBJ1-3; d_gene: -; abundance: -; len: 14; CDR3nt: TGTGCCAGCAGAGACAGGTTCTCTGGAAACACCATATATTTT; CDR3aa: CASRDRFSGNTIYF
v_gene: TRBV5-1; j_gene: TRBJ1-2; d_gene: -; abundance: few; len: 13; CDR3nt: TGCGCCAGCAGCTTGGCGGGTAACTATGGCTACACCTTC; CDR3aa: CASSLAGNYGYTF
v_gene: TRBV29-1; j_gene: TRBJ1-4; d_gene: -; abundance: -; len: 16; CDR3nt: TGCAGCGTCCTTGGTTTGGGGGACGCAACTAATGAAAAACTGTTTTTT; CDR3aa: CSVLGLGDATNEKLFF
v_gene: TRBV4-1; j_gene: TRBJ2-1; d_gene: -; abundance: -; len: 15; CDR3nt: TGCGCCAGCAGCCAAGATTCCGGGACCTACAATGAGCAGTTCTTC; CDR3aa: CASSQDSGTYNEQFF
v_gene: TRBV4-1; j_gene: TRBJ2-5; d_gene: -; abundance: -; len: 14; CDR3nt: TGCGCCAGCAGCAAGACAGCGCTACAAGAGACCCAGTACTTC; CDR3aa: CASSKTALQETQYF
v_gene: TRBV5-1; j_gene: TRBJ2-1; d_gene: TRBD2; abundance: once; len: 15; CDR3nt: TGCGCCAGCAGCCCGGGACTAGTTAAATACAATGAGCAGTTCTTC; CDR3aa: CASSPGLVKYNEQFF
v_gene: TRBV24-1; j_gene: TRBJ1-2; d_gene: -; abundance: -; len: 15; CDR3nt: TGTGCCACCAGTGACTCGGACGGACGTAACTATGGCTACACCTTC; CDR3aa: CATSDSDGRNYGYTF
v_gene: TRBV30; j_gene: TRBJ2-5; d_gene: -; abundance: few; len: 13; CDR3nt: TGTGCCTGGAGGCCGGGGCCCCAAGAGACCCAGTACTTC; CDR3aa: CAWRPGPQETQYF
v_gene: TRBV19; j_gene: TRBJ1-4; d_gene: -; abundance: -; len: 15; CDR3nt: TGTGCCAGTAGCATTACAGGGACAACTAATGAAAAACTGTTTTTT; CDR3aa: CASSITGTTNEKLFF
v_gene: TRBV4-1; j_gene: TRBJ2-5; d_gene: -; abundance: -; len: 13; CDR3nt: TGCGCCAGCAGCCAACAGGGCCCAGAGACCCAGTACTTC; CDR3aa: CASSQQGPETQYF
v_gene: TRBV5-1; j_gene: TRBJ2-1; d_gene: TRBD2; abundance: few; len: 17; CDR3nt: TGCGCCAGCAGCCGCGGGGCTAGCGGGGGGGTGGATGGTGAGCAGTTCTTC; CDR3aa: CASSRGASGGVDGEQFF
v_gene: TRBV10-3; j_gene: TRBJ2-2; d_gene: -; abundance: -; len: 14; CDR3nt: TGTGCCATCAGTGAGTCGCTAGTGGCCGGGGAGCTGTTTTTT; CDR3aa: CAISESLVAGELFF
v_gene: TRBV5-6; j_gene: TRBJ2-1; d_gene: TRBD2; abundance: -; len: 15; CDR3nt: TGTGCCAGCAGCTGGGGGACTAGTGGTTTCAATGAGCAGTTCTTC; CDR3aa: CASSWGTSGFNEQFF
v_gene: TRBV18; j_gene: TRBJ2-3; d_gene: -; abundance: -; len: 16; CDR3nt: TGTGCCAGCTCACCACCGTCGGGAGCTAGCACAGATACGCAGTATTTT; CDR3aa: CASSPPSGASTDTQYF
v_gene: TRBV11-3; j_gene: TRBJ2-7; d_gene: -; abundance: few; len: 14; CDR3nt: TGTGCCAGCAGCTTGGGACCGTCACCCTACGAGCAGTACTTC; CDR3aa: CASSLGPSPYEQYF
v_gene: TRBV5-4; j_gene: TRBJ1-6; d_gene: TRBD1; abundance: -; len: 15; CDR3nt: TGTGCCAGCAGCGATCGGACAGGGGGGGATTCACCCCTCCACTTT; CDR3aa: CASSDRTGGDSPLHF
v_gene: TRBV19; j_gene: TRBJ2-3; d_gene: -; abundance: few; len: 12; CDR3nt: TGTGCCAGTAGACAAAGCGGAGATACGCAGTATTTT; CDR3aa: CASRQSGDTQYF
v_gene: TRBV6-5; j_gene: TRBJ1-6; d_gene: -; abundance: -; len: 14; CDR3nt: TGTGCCAGCAGTTTTAGCTCCTATAATTCACCCCTCCACTTT; CDR3aa: CASSFSSYNSPLHF
v_gene: TRBV4-1; j_gene: TRBJ2-1; d_gene: -; abundance: -; len: 18; CDR3nt: TGCGCCAGCAGCCAAGGTAGGGCGAGATCGGTGACCTACAATGAGCAGTTCTTC; CDR3aa: CASSQGRARSVTYNEQFF
v_gene: TRBV27; j_gene: TRBJ1-2; d_gene: -; abundance: -; len: 15; CDR3nt: TGTGCCAGCCGAACGGGGGGTAGTTTATTCTATGGCTACACCTTC; CDR3aa: CASRTGGSLFYGYTF
v_gene: TRBV28; j_gene: TRBJ1-1; d_gene: -; abundance: once; len: 14; CDR3nt: TGTGCCAGCAGTTTCACACACATGAACACTGAAGCTTTCTTT; CDR3aa: CASSFTHMNTEAFF
v_gene: TRBV11-2; j_gene: TRBJ2-3; d_gene: TRBD2; abundance: -; len: 16; CDR3nt: TGTGCCAGCAGCTTATTGGCTAGCGGCTTCACAGATACGCAGTATTTT; CDR3aa: CASSLLASGFTDTQYF
v_gene: TRBV21-1; j_gene: TRBJ2-7; d_gene: -; abundance: -; len: 16; CDR3nt: TGTGCCAGCAGCGCCCCAGTAGCGGGAGATTCCTACGAGCAGTACTTC; CDR3aa: CASSAPVAGDSYEQYF
v_gene: TRBV6-6; j_gene: TRBJ1-5; d_gene: TRBD1; abundance: -; len: 15; CDR3nt: TGTGCCAGCAGTGCCGGGACAGGGATGGTTCAGCCCCAGCATTTT; CDR3aa: CASSAGTGMVQPQHF
v_gene: TRBV5-4; j_gene: TRBJ1-6; d_gene: -; abundance: -; len: 14; CDR3nt: TGTGCCAGCAGGTATGGGGAGGAAGATTCACCCCTCCACTTT; CDR3aa: CASRYGEEDSPLHF
v_gene: TRBV19; j_gene: TRBJ1-4; d_gene: TRBD1; abundance: -; len: 17; CDR3nt: TGTGCCAGTAGTATGGGGACAGGCGCCCTGGCAGGTGAAAAACTGTTTTTT; CDR3aa: CASSMGTGALAGEKLFF
v_gene: TRBV4-1; j_gene: TRBJ2-7; d_gene: TRBD1; abundance: -; len: 15; CDR3nt: TGCGCCAGCAGCCAAGGACAGGGAGATTTCTACGAGCAGTACTTC; CDR3aa: CASSQGQGDFYEQYF
v_gene: TRBV6-5; j_gene: TRBJ2-5; d_gene: TRBD2; abundance: -; len: 15; CDR3nt: TGTGCCAGCAGTCGGGGACTAGCGGGAGTAGAGACCCAGTACTTC; CDR3aa: CASSRGLAGVETQYF
v_gene: TRBV3-1/TRBV3-2; j_gene: TRBJ1-1; d_gene: -; abundance: -; len: 14; CDR3nt: TGTGCCAGCAGCCAAGTTTTGTGGAACACTGAAGCTTTCTTT; CDR3aa: CASSQVLWNTEAFF
v_gene: TRBV18; j_gene: TRBJ1-3; d_gene: TRBD1; abundance: -; len: 16; CDR3nt: TGTGCCAGCTCACCACTACCGGGACAGGGACGACACACCATATATTTT; CDR3aa: CASSPLPGQGRHTIYF